The rows below give T cell receptor beta chains drawn from one sample of a study of blood T cell repertoires in COVID-19. Using immunoSEQ multiplex PCR, the repertoire was profiled, and TCRdb retains in-frame clones only, with some absent. The sample lists hundreds of thousands of clones, around 90% seen once, with roughly 3% in the top ten. The sequenced material came from peripheral blood. Every receptor here comes from a man between 18 and 29 years old with active or convalescent COVID-19. Both conserved end residues are part of each CDR3. The D gene is left open where the match is weak. Clone size is stated in some rows and not others, as once, few, many or a class when expanded.

clone_size	d_call	v_call	j_call	cdr3_aa	cdr3_nt
-	-	TRBV4-3	TRBJ2-3	CASSQDTVSVGTDTQYF	TGCGCCAGCAGCCAAGATACTGTCAGCGTCGGGACAGATACGCAGTATTTT
-	-	TRBV28	TRBJ1-5	CASSLAGAGNQPQHF	TGTGCCAGCAGTTTAGCAGGGGCGGGCAATCAGCCCCAGCATTTT
-	TRBD1	TRBV5-1	TRBJ2-2	CASSPGTGWTGELFF	TGCGCCAGCAGCCCGGGGACAGGCTGGACCGGGGAGCTGTTTTTT
-	TRBD1	TRBV28	TRBJ2-1	CASSPLAGGYNEQFF	TGTGCCAGCAGCCCACTGGCAGGGGGCTACAATGAGCAGTTCTTC
-	-	TRBV29-1	TRBJ1-2	CSVGTRGGYTF	TGCAGCGTCGGGACACGGGGTGGCTACACCTTC
once	-	TRBV29-1	TRBJ2-2	CSVEGDWTSTGELFF	TGCAGCGTTGAAGGGGACTGGACGAGCACCGGGGAGCTGTTTTTT
once	TRBD2	TRBV6-5	TRBJ2-7	CASSLAGGSTKQYF	TGTGCCAGCAGCTTAGCGGGAGGGTCTACGAAGCAGTACTTC
-	-	TRBV19	TRBJ1-2	CASSMSRQEVYGYTF	TGTGCCAGTAGTATGTCCAGGCAGGAAGTATATGGCTACACCTTC
-	-	TRBV9	TRBJ2-7	CASSVGPRSSYEQYF	TGTGCCAGCAGCGTTGGTCCGAGGAGCTCCTACGAGCAGTACTTC
few	-	TRBV4-1	TRBJ1-2	CASSHTGSTNYGYTF	TGCGCCAGCAGCCATACAGGGAGCACTAACTATGGCTACACCTTC
-	TRBD2	TRBV9	TRBJ2-3	CASSESGRGADTQYF	TGTGCCAGCAGCGAAAGCGGGAGAGGCGCAGATACGCAGTATTTT
-	TRBD1	TRBV6-5	TRBJ1-6	CASSTTGYYSPLHF	TGTGCCAGCAGTACGACAGGGTATTATTCACCCCTCCACTTT
-	-	TRBV7-9	TRBJ1-5	CASSSEGLGNQPQHF	TGTGCCAGCAGCTCCGAGGGTTTGGGCAATCAGCCCCAGCATTTT
-	TRBD2	TRBV2	TRBJ2-1	CASRGTSGSFSEQFF	TGTGCCAGCAGGGGGACTAGCGGGAGTTTTAGTGAGCAGTTCTTC
-	TRBD1	TRBV25-1	TRBJ1-6	CASSGQGGPNSPLHF	TGTGCCAGCAGTGGACAGGGGGGTCCTAATTCACCCCTCCACTTT
-	-	TRBV19	TRBJ1-2	CASSSGGAYGYTF	TGTGCCAGTAGTTCGGGTGGAGCCTATGGCTACACCTTC
-	-	TRBV28	TRBJ1-5	CASSLWNLVGQPQHF	TGTGCCAGCAGTTTATGGAACTTAGTCGGTCAGCCCCAGCATTTT
-	-	TRBV6-5	TRBJ1-3	CASGYTGLSGNTIYF	TGTGCCAGCGGGTATACAGGGCTTTCTGGAAACACCATATATTTT
-	TRBD2	TRBV6-6	TRBJ2-7	CASSYPPAGDEQYF	TGTGCCAGCAGTTACCCGCCGGCGGGGGACGAGCAGTACTTC
few	-	TRBV15	TRBJ1-3	CATSSAQGTLSGNTIYF	TGTGCCACCAGCAGTGCCCAGGGAACGCTCTCTGGAAACACCATATATTTT
once	-	TRBV5-1	TRBJ1-1	CASSLIGGTEAFF	TGCGCCAGCAGCTTGATAGGGGGCACTGAAGCTTTCTTT
once	TRBD2	TRBV9	TRBJ2-7	CASSVSGGAEQYF	TGTGCCAGCAGCGTAAGCGGGGGGGCCGAGCAGTACTTC
-	-	TRBV19	TRBJ2-1	CASRDPGNEQFF	TGTGCCAGTAGGGATCCCGGGAATGAGCAGTTCTTC
-	TRBD1	TRBV11-3	TRBJ2-7	CASSRQGTHEQYF	TGTGCCAGCAGCCGACAGGGGACCCACGAGCAGTACTTC
-	-	TRBV28	TRBJ1-5	CASRGAARNQPQHF	TGTGCCAGCAGGGGAGCAGCGCGCAATCAGCCCCAGCATTTT
-	TRBD1	TRBV20-1	TRBJ2-1	CSASRGTGAHNEQFF	TGCAGTGCTAGTCGCGGGACAGGAGCCCACAATGAGCAGTTCTTC
few	TRBD1	TRBV27	TRBJ2-7	CASGTDRDRSYEQYF	TGTGCCAGCGGGACCGACAGGGATCGCTCCTACGAGCAGTACTTC
-	TRBD1	TRBV7-2	TRBJ1-3	CASSSKGQGAFPPF	TGTGCCAGCAGCTCGAAGGGACAGGGGGCTTTTCCTCCCTTT
-	-	TRBV6-5	TRBJ1-2	CASSREGGENYGYTF	TGTGCCAGCAGCCGCGAGGGCGGGGAGAACTATGGCTACACCTTC
-	TRBD1	TRBV6-5	TRBJ1-5	CASSPQGAKGQPQHF	TGTGCCAGCAGCCCACAGGGGGCAAAGGGTCAGCCCCAGCATTTT
-	-	TRBV27	TRBJ2-7	CASRVRDIAYEQYF	TGTGCCAGCAGAGTCCGGGACATAGCCTACGAGCAGTACTTC
-	TRBD2	TRBV11-2	TRBJ2-7	CASSLVGTSGGAWTYEQYF	TGTGCCAGCAGCTTAGTGGGGACTAGCGGGGGGGCGTGGACCTACGAGCAGTACTTC
-	-	TRBV28	TRBJ2-4	CASSSRESKNIQYF	TGTGCCAGCAGTTCCCGGGAGTCCAAAAACATTCAGTACTTC
-	-	TRBV18	TRBJ1-1	CASSQPLSYTEAFF	TGTGCCAGCTCACAGCCCCTCTCCTACACTGAAGCTTTCTTT
-	TRBD1	TRBV18	TRBJ1-6	CASSPRTGEDSPLHF	TGTGCCAGCTCACCTCGGACAGGGGAAGATTCACCCCTCCACTTT
few	-	TRBV12-3/TRBV12-4	TRBJ1-2	CASSLAGAYGYTF	TGTGCCAGCAGTTTAGCGGGGGCTTATGGCTACACCTTC
-	TRBD2	TRBV2	TRBJ2-3	CATAKGTSGGNTQYF	TGTGCCACCGCGAAAGGGACTAGCGGGGGGAATACGCAGTATTTT
-	TRBD2	TRBV5-1	TRBJ2-3	CASSLISGGTTDTQYF	TGCGCCAGCAGCTTGATTAGCGGGGGGACCACAGATACGCAGTATTTT
-	-	TRBV2	TRBJ2-2	CASTPGGQGAYTGELFF	TGTGCCAGCACCCCCGGGGGGCAGGGGGCTTATACCGGGGAGCTGTTTTTT
-	TRBD1	TRBV30	TRBJ1-4	CAWKQGASNEKLFF	TGTGCCTGGAAACAGGGGGCGAGTAATGAAAAACTGTTTTTT
-	-	TRBV27	TRBJ1-5	CASSLSRSGLMYF	TGTGCCAGCAGTTTATCAAGGTCAGGGCTTATGTATTTT
-	TRBD1	TRBV6-4	TRBJ1-2	CASSEGQGNYGYTF	TGTGCCAGCAGCGAGGGACAGGGTAACTATGGCTACACCTTC
-	TRBD1	TRBV19	TRBJ1-2	CASSPDREYGYTF	TGTGCCAGTAGTCCGGACAGGGAGTATGGCTACACCTTC
-	-	TRBV9	TRBJ1-2	CASRDSRGDYGYTF	TGTGCCAGCAGAGACTCAAGGGGCGACTATGGCTACACCTTC
-	-	TRBV6-5	TRBJ2-5	CASSYSPGLETQYF	TGTGCCAGCAGTTACTCCCCGGGATTAGAGACCCAGTACTTC
-	TRBD1	TRBV28	TRBJ1-6	CASSSPTGGRGPLHF	TGTGCCAGCAGTAGCCCGACAGGGGGGCGAGGTCCCCTCCACTTT
few	-	TRBV4-1	TRBJ1-1	CASSPSGNTEAFF	TGCGCCAGCAGCCCCAGCGGGAACACTGAAGCTTTCTTT
-	TRBD2	TRBV19	TRBJ2-2	CASKDQAGGLTGELFF	TGTGCCAGTAAAGATCAGGCGGGAGGTTTGACCGGGGAGCTGTTTTTT
-	TRBD2	TRBV27	TRBJ2-7	CASSLSESGTSDEQYF	TGTGCCAGCAGTTTATCCGAGTCCGGGACTAGTGACGAGCAGTACTTC
-	TRBD1	TRBV6-6	TRBJ1-2	CASSRQGNYGYTF	TGTGCCAGCAGCAGACAGGGCAACTATGGCTACACCTTC
-	-	TRBV28	TRBJ2-7	CASSFRGSYEQYF	TGTGCCAGCAGTTTTAGGGGATCCTACGAGCAGTACTTC
-	TRBD2	TRBV9	TRBJ2-7	CASSEGGAYEQYF	TGTGCCAGCAGCGAGGGAGGGGCCTACGAGCAGTACTTC
-	-	TRBV28	TRBJ1-1	CASSGPEATEAFF	TGTGCCAGCAGCGGGCCGGAGGCCACTGAAGCTTTCTTT
-	-	TRBV7-2	TRBJ2-7	CASSVDPGNPRYEQYF	TGTGCCAGCAGCGTCGACCCAGGGAACCCCCGCTACGAGCAGTACTTC
-	TRBD2	TRBV3-1/TRBV3-2	TRBJ2-7	CASSQKGSGTNQQYF	TGTGCCAGCAGCCAAAAAGGTAGCGGGACTAACCAGCAGTACTTC